Listed below are T cell receptor beta chains from one sample, sequenced in a study of CD8+CD57+ T cells in acquired aplastic anemia. Each CDR3 protein gets one entry after TCRdb re-called the reads with MiXCR. The sample carries some 150,000 distinct CDR3 sequences, less than 45% recorded once. The specimen sequenced was sorted CD4+, CD8+, or CD8+CD57+ T cells (not recorded which) from PBMCs. The origin of the receptors is a human donor in good health, serving as a control. Each CDR3 is given with its conserved first and last residue. The D gene is left open where the match is weak. Only some rows state a clone size, as once, few, many or a class for expanded clones.

abundance,v_gene,d_gene,j_gene,CDR3aa,CDR3nt
many,TRBV20-1,-,TRBJ2-7,CSAWGGGSYEQYF,TGCAGTGCTTGGGGGGGCGGCTCCTACGAGCAGTACTTC
-,TRBV7-3,-,TRBJ2-7,CANSSYQGSEQYF,TGTGCCAACAGCTCGTATCAGGGCTCCGAGCAGTACTTC
many,TRBV19,TRBD1,TRBJ1-4,CASSATGANEKLFF,TGTGCCAGTAGTGCGACAGGGGCGAACGAAAAACTGTTTTTT
many,TRBV30,-,TRBJ1-1,CAWRGGTEAFF,TGTGCCTGGAGGGGAGGGACTGAAGCTTTCTTT
many,TRBV9,-,TRBJ2-2,CASSAGTLANTGELFF,TGTGCCAGCAGCGCAGGAACTCTCGCGAACACCGGGGAGCTGTTTTTT
many,TRBV20-1,TRBD1,TRBJ2-3,CSALGQGTDRFTDTQYF,TGCAGTGCTTTAGGACAGGGAACCGATCGTTTCACAGATACGCAGTATTTT
many,TRBV5-4,-,TRBJ1-1,CASSLGGGAEAFF,TGTGCCAGCAGCTTAGGGGGAGGGGCTGAAGCTTTCTTT
many,TRBV7-2,TRBD2,TRBJ2-1,CASSLAVSGGQFF,TGTGCCAGCAGCTTAGCGGTTAGCGGGGGCCAGTTCTTC
many,TRBV10-3,TRBD1,TRBJ1-5,CAISAGQGQPSNQPQHF,TGTGCCATCAGTGCGGGACAGGGTCAACCCAGCAATCAGCCCCAGCATTTT
-,TRBV7-2,-,TRBJ1-6,CASSFSQSRSPLHF,TGTGCCAGCAGCTTCTCCCAAAGTCGTTCACCCCTCCACTTT
many,TRBV10-3,TRBD1,TRBJ1-1,CAISTTGFVTEAFF,TGTGCCATCAGTACGACAGGGTTTGTCACTGAAGCTTTCTTT
many,TRBV29-1,-,TRBJ2-5,CSVEVRGQETQYF,TGCAGCGTTGAGGTCCGGGGTCAAGAGACCCAGTACTTC
-,TRBV7-9,-,TRBJ2-2,CASGNSYTGEPFF,TGTGCCAGCGGGAACTCCTACACCGGGGAGCCGTTTTTT
-,TRBV7-8,-,TRBJ2-3,CASSFGRTDTQYF,TGTGCCAGCAGCTTTGGGCGCACAGATACGCAGTATTTT
many,TRBV30,-,TRBJ2-7,CAWKQVTEQYF,TGTGCCTGGAAGCAGGTGACTGAGCAGTACTTC
many,TRBV20-1,-,TRBJ1-4,CSARDPRFGEKLFF,TGCAGTGCTAGAGATCCCCGGTTTGGAGAAAAACTGTTTTTT
many,TRBV20-1,-,TRBJ2-5,CSARGEPVHQETQYF,TGCAGTGCTAGAGGTGAACCGGTACACCAAGAGACCCAGTACTTC
-,TRBV18,-,TRBJ1-6,CASSPFEGPGDDNSPLHF,TGTGCCAGCTCACCTTTCGAAGGTCCGGGAGACGATAATTCACCCCTCCACTTT
-,TRBV29-1,-,TRBJ2-7,CSATTPRGGYTEQYF,TGCAGTGCTACAACCCCCCGGGGAGGATATACCGAGCAGTACTTC
many,TRBV5-5,-,TRBJ2-7,CASSLAVTNYEQYF,TGTGCCAGCAGCTTGGCGGTTACGAACTACGAGCAGTACTTC
-,TRBV10-3,TRBD1,TRBJ2-7,CAISESDRVPYEQYF,TGTGCCATCAGTGAGTCGGACAGGGTCCCCTACGAGCAGTACTTC
-,TRBV2,TRBD2,TRBJ2-3,CASMREGLHHNTDTQYF,TGTGCCAGCATGCGGGAGGGCCTTCACCACAACACAGATACGCAGTATTTT
many,TRBV30,-,TRBJ1-6,CAWSSRSLNSPLHF,TGTGCCTGGAGCAGTAGGAGTTTAAATTCACCCCTCCACTTT
few,TRBV10-2,-,TRBJ2-7,CASSWQASYEQYF,TGCGCCAGCAGTTGGCAGGCGTCCTACGAGCAGTACTTC
-,TRBV2,-,TRBJ2-3,CASSKEGVDGTDTQYF,TGTGCCAGCAGCAAGGAAGGGGTAGATGGCACAGATACGCAGTATTTT
many,TRBV12-3/TRBV12-4,-,TRBJ1-4,CASSSGVLATNEKLFF,TGTGCCAGCAGTTCAGGGGTCCTTGCAACTAATGAAAAACTGTTTTTT
many,TRBV20-1,TRBD1,TRBJ2-5,CSAKERGGTGWGAQYF,TGCAGTGCTAAGGAACGGGGCGGGACAGGCTGGGGGGCCCAGTACTTC
many,TRBV28,-,TRBJ2-7,CASSQMGLSYEQYF,TGTGCCAGCAGTCAGATGGGGCTCTCCTACGAGCAGTACTTC
many,TRBV5-1,-,TRBJ2-2,CASSLEPGVGELFF,TGCGCCAGCAGCTTGGAGCCAGGAGTGGGGGAGCTGTTTTTT
-,TRBV9,-,TRBJ1-3,CASSPIGGSPGNTIYF,TGTGCCAGCAGCCCCATAGGGGGTAGCCCTGGAAACACCATATATTTT
many,TRBV3-1,TRBD2,TRBJ2-3,CASSLLSGRGTDTQYF,TGTGCCAGCAGCCTCCTAAGCGGGAGGGGCACAGATACGCAGTATTTT
many,TRBV12-5,-,TRBJ2-5,CASGPPTGIETQYF,TGTGCTAGTGGGCCTCCTACAGGGATAGAGACCCAGTACTTC
many,TRBV5-5,TRBD1,TRBJ1-5,CASSGWTGASSPQHF,TGTGCCAGCAGCGGATGGACAGGGGCTTCCTCGCCCCAGCATTTT
many,TRBV2,-,TRBJ2-2,CASSEGDVTGELFF,TGTGCCAGCAGTGAGGGGGACGTAACCGGGGAGCTGTTTTTT
many,TRBV2,-,TRBJ2-2,CASSVARPGEAGELFF,TGTGCCAGCAGTGTAGCTCGTCCAGGGGAAGCCGGGGAGCTGTTTTTT
few,TRBV19,-,TRBJ1-6,CASTFDSLNSPLHF,TGTGCCAGTACCTTTGACAGTCTTAATTCACCCCTCCACTTT
many,TRBV2,TRBD1,TRBJ2-7,CASKEQGVYEQYF,TGTGCCAGTAAAGAACAGGGGGTGTACGAGCAGTACTTC
many,TRBV6-6,TRBD1,TRBJ1-1,CASSFTGGTEAFF,TGTGCCAGCAGTTTCACAGGGGGCACTGAAGCTTTCTTT
many,TRBV4-2,TRBD1,TRBJ1-6,CASSHEQGASPLHF,TGTGCCAGCAGCCACGAACAGGGGGCTTCACCCCTCCACTTT
-,TRBV20-1,-,TRBJ2-1,CSARRPAAHRDWFKDEQFF,TGCAGTGCTAGACGGCCAGCAGCCCACCGGGACTGGTTTAAGGATGAGCAGTTCTTC
-,TRBV5-1,-,TRBJ2-7,CASTSGTHEQYF,TGCGCCAGCACATCCGGGACCCACGAGCAGTACTTC
few,TRBV15,-,TRBJ2-7,CATSRENRGGEQYF,TGTGCCACCAGCAGAGAGAACAGGGGGGGCGAGCAGTACTTC
-,TRBV24-1,-,TRBJ1-2,CATSDPQGEDYGYTF,TGTGCCACCAGTGATCCCCAGGGAGAGGACTATGGCTACACCTTC
many,TRBV7-9,TRBD1,TRBJ1-4,CASSLGTANEKLFF,TGTGCCAGCAGCCTCGGGACAGCTAATGAAAAACTGTTTTTT
few,TRBV30,-,TRBJ2-5,CAWSPDGLEQETQYF,TGTGCCTGGAGCCCGGACGGTCTAGAGCAAGAGACCCAGTACTTC
few,TRBV11-1,-,TRBJ1-1,CASSRTNTEAFF,TGTGCCAGCAGTCGGACCAACACTGAAGCTTTCTTT